This record covers a single T cell receptor beta chain. The data derive from a study of response to subunit inactivated influenza vaccine. MiXCR, applied by TCRdb to the RT-PCR reads, yields one record per CDR3 protein. Altogether 650,000 or so distinct CDR3 sequences are present, 14% being singletons, with the ten largest covering roughly 7.6%. Germline-derived CDR1 and CDR2 are SGHVS and FNYEAQ. The CDR3 extends over 15 amino acids. J lost 3 bases, V lost 5 bases, and 9 bases had no gene match. The origin of this receptor is a man aged 50 to 59 who received an inactivated influenza vaccine. The specimen was PBMCs from blood, collected 14 to 15 days before vaccination. The chain links TRBV7-6 to TRBJ2-7; TRBD1 matches at 8 bases. The CDR3 is CASSPRTGSFYEQYF. In DNA form, the CDR3 reads TGTGCCAGCAGCCCACGGACAGGGTCCTTCTACGAGCAGTACTTC. The whole variable domain, filled in from reference TRBV7-6 and TRBJ2-7, reads GAGVSQSPRYKVTKRGQDVALRCDPISGHVSLYWYRQALGQGPEFLTYFNYEAQQDKSGLPNDRFSAERPEGSISTLTIQRTEQRDSAMYRCASSPRTGSFYEQYFGPGTRLTVT.